This T cell receptor beta chain stems from a study of beta chain features in type 1 diabetes. Study context: Cells sorted and examined across all samples totaled nearly 110,000,000.

Comments on this clone: Its antigen remains unknown. Other DNA sequences in this specimen translate into the identical CDR3.

Trimming shortened V by 2 bases and J by 2 bases, and 6 bases separated the two germline ends. This CDR3 is 13 amino acids long. Germline CDR1 reads MNHNY; CDR2 reads SVGAGI (reference sequence). All of the isolated RNA was reverse transcribed, so expressed TCRB transcripts were sequenced. Repertoires were generated with immunoSEQ multiplex PCR, while TCRdb's copy carries only in-frame clones and drops some. This table holds about 240,000 clones, 25% to 35% found once. General observations from the study: Junctions at VDJ sites from type 1 diabetes patients had fewer insertions and more deletions.

The chain has TRBV6-6 and TRBJ2-5; D call uncertain. Sequenced sample: central memory CD4+ T cells from blood. This sequence originates from a young man in good health. DNA of the CDR3: TGTGCCAGCAGTTACGCACGGCAAGAGACCCAGTACTTC. This translates into CASSYARQETQYF.